This T cell receptor beta chain stems from a study of response to subunit inactivated influenza vaccine. Findings and limits, study-wide: Each seasonal influenza vaccination, the authors suggested, recruits few new T cells.

This clonotype was seen repeatedly, ten times or more. Its antigen remains unknown. The CDR3 has 13 amino acids. Trimming removed 5 bases from V and 5 bases from J, with 12 bases in between. Using its own MiXCR run on the RT-PCR reads, TCRdb lists one record per CDR3 protein. The table has over 450,000 distinct CDR3 sequences, roughly 13% seen once. Sequences were derived from PBMCs from blood, sampled roughly 48 days after vaccination. The rearrangement uses TRBV12-3 or TRBV12-4 and TRBJ1-2; D remains unclear. This receptor was identified in a man between 45 and 60 years old who received an inactivated influenza vaccine. The CDR3 DNA sequence: TGTGCCAGCAGTCCCACACGTTCATATGGCTACACCTTC. Translated, it gives CASSPTRSYGYTF.